Below, 9 T cell receptor beta chains from the same sample are listed, as sequenced in a study of Ad26.COV2.S vaccination and SARS-CoV-2 variants. Some clones are missing from TCRdb's copy, which holds only in-frame ones; the method was immunoSEQ multiplex PCR. Here the sample spans about 680,000 clones, more than 80% being singletons. The treatment: about 20 received Ad26.COV2.S at low or high dose, single or two shots; 5 received placebo; per-sample allocation not given. Collection of the samples took place on day 63 after the first injection of vaccine or placebo. Material: peripheral blood, obtained in a trial of Ad26.COV2.S vaccine versus placebo. These receptors came from a person aged 18-65 years who received the Ad26.COV2.S COVID-19 vaccine or a placebo.

Turning to this clone: This same CDR3 is encoded by further DNA sequences in the sample. This chain connects TRBV20-1 to TRBJ2-1; no definite D call. The CDR3 loop spans 11 amino acids. The germline V gene encodes CDR1 DFQATT and CDR2 SNEGSKA (reference sequence). V was pared by 6 bases and J by 4 bases, with 7 bases between. CDR3 sequence: CSAPQYNEQFF. CDR3 nucleotide sequence: TGCAGTGCCCCGCAGTACAATGAGCAGTTCTTC.

The gene calls are TRBV6-1 and TRBJ2-7; D is ambiguous. Germline loops: CDR1 MNHNS, CDR2 SASEGT. The CDR3 is 16 amino acids. V was shortened by 6 bases and J by 0 bases, with 18 bases between the two germline ends. The CDR3 reads CASSERPSGGSYEQYF. CDR3 coding DNA: TGTGCCAGCAGCGAAAGACCATCGGGTGGCTCCTACGAGCAGTACTTC.

V usage is TRBV5-8 and J usage is TRBJ2-1; a weak D match, TRBD2 (6 bases). The V gene's germline CDR1 is SGHTS and CDR2 YDEGEE. V gave up 3 bases and J gave up 4 bases, with 11 bases separating them. The CDR3 extends over 14 amino acids. CDR3 in DNA: TGTGCCAGCAGCTGGGGCGGGGTGTACAATGAGCAGTTCTTC. Encoded protein: CASSWGGVYNEQFF.

V gene TRBV29-1 combines with J gene TRBJ1-1, with TRBD1 as a possible D gene (6 bases). Per the germline V gene, CDR1 is SQVTM and CDR2 is ANQGSEA. The CDR3 is 14 amino acids. V dropped 0 bases and J dropped 4 bases, with 12 bases sitting between them. This CDR3 is CSVEETGLVTEAFF. CDR3 in DNA: TGCAGCGTTGAAGAGACAGGTCTTGTCACTGAAGCTTTCTTT.

The chain recombines TRBV11-2 with TRBJ1-1, with D unresolved. There are 15 residues in the CDR3. Germline CDR1 is SGHAT and CDR2 is FQNNGV. V shed 4 bases and J shed 2 bases, with 14 bases lying between them. CDR3 coding DNA: TGTGCCAGCAGCTCAACGGAGATGTTAAACACTGAAGCTTTCTTT. Translation: CASSSTEMLNTEAFF.

The chain couples TRBV29-1 to TRBJ1-1; perhaps TRBD1 as D (6 bases). Trimming pared 3 bases from V and 5 bases from J, leaving 13 bases between. This CDR3 comprises 13 residues. In germline, CDR1 is SQVTM, CDR2 ANQGSEA. The CDR3 DNA reads TGCAGCGTTGATATGGGCCAGGGGACTGAAGCTTTCTTT. Amino acid sequence: CSVDMGQGTEAFF. Based on the CDR3 plus reference TRBV29-1 and TRBJ1-1, the full variable domain is SAVISQKPSRDICQRGTSLTIQCQVDSQVTMMFWYRQQPGQSLTLIATANQGSEATYESGFVIDKFPISRPNLTFSTLTVSNMSPEDSSIYLCSVDMGQGTEAFFGQGTRLTVV.

The V call is TRBV6-2 or TRBV6-3, the J call TRBJ2-7; D gene ambiguous. Germline V lookup: CDR1 MNHEY, CDR2 SVGEGT. This CDR3 spans 13 amino acids. V shed 4 bases and J shed 5 bases, with 12 bases lying between them. DNA for the CDR3: TGTGCCAGCAGTTCAGCCCCCCTCCACGAGCAGTACTTC. The encoded protein is CASSSAPLHEQYF.

This chain joins TRBV24-1 and TRBJ1-2; D may be TRBD1 (5 bases). The CDR3 is 14 residues long. Germline CDR1 KGHDR, CDR2 SFDVKD. V lost 5 bases and J 8 bases, leaving 17 bases between the germline ends. This chain's CDR3 is CATSGLQDSEGYTF. The DNA of the CDR3 is TGTGCCACCAGTGGTCTACAGGATTCGGAGGGCTACACCTTC.

The V and J genes are TRBV19 and TRBJ1-1; TRBD1 agrees at 7 bases. The V gene's germline CDR1 is LNHDA and CDR2 SQIVND (reference sequence). V trimming: 2 bases; J trimming: 4 bases; junction bases outside the gene matches: 7. The CDR3 consists of 15 residues. The CDR3 loop is CASSIKTGRVTEAFF. The CDR3 DNA sequence: TGTGCCAGTAGTATAAAGACAGGGCGAGTCACTGAAGCTTTCTTT.